These 20 T cell receptor beta chains were all obtained from the same sample, sequenced in a study of T cells in women clearing cervical HPV infection. Using immunoSEQ multiplex PCR, the repertoire was profiled, and TCRdb retains in-frame clones only, with some absent. Listed are tens of thousands of clones; approximately 16% falls within the top ten. The sequencing input was blood buffy coat. The receptor source for this set is a woman between 18 and 75 years old with a cervical HPV16 infection that either progressed to CIN3+ or cleared (not recorded which).

This CDR3 is CASSEYGNFGQKANYGYTF. CDR3 DNA (partial): TGTGCCAGCAGTGAATATGGGAACTTCGGACAAAAAGCTAACTATGGC. This chain connects TRBV6-1 to TRBJ1-2, with D perhaps TRBD1 (5 bases). The read ends 3 residues shy of where the CDR3 ends; the end is completed using the germline J gene. V was cut by 2 bases and J by 0 bases, with 22 bases left in between. The CDR3 runs to 19 residues. The germline V gene has CDR1 MNHNS and CDR2 SASEGT.

Turning to this clone: The read halts 3 residues ahead of the CDR3 end, with the missing end drawn from the germline J gene. The V call is TRBV7-6, the J call TRBJ2-2; TRBD1 is a possible D gene (6 bases). This CDR3 comprises 14 residues. The germline CDR1 and CDR2 sequences are SGHVS and FNYEAQ. The part of the CDR3 DNA that was read is TGTGCCAGCAGCGAAGGACAGAATAATTCACCG. This sequence encodes CASSEGQNNSP. The CDR3 in its entirety is CASSEGQNNSPLFF.

Comment on this clone: With the read ending 3 residues before the CDR3 end, the germline J gene is used to fill in that end. The chain links TRBV7-9 to TRBJ1-4; 8 nucleotides agree with TRBD1. This CDR3 is built from 14 residues. Trimming took 4 bases from V and 7 from J; bases not matched to a gene: 5. The V gene's germline CDR1 is SEHNR and CDR2 FQNEAQ (reference sequence). The CDR3 sequence: CASSSTGGGEKLFF. CDR3 bases read: TGTGCCAGCAGCTCTACAGGGGGGGGTGAAAAA.

Notes on this clone: The read gets to within 3 residues of the CDR3 end, and the germline J gene fills in the rest. This chain connects TRBV19 to TRBJ2-3; 11 nucleotides agree with TRBD2. The CDR3 loop spans 15 amino acids. The germline V gene encodes CDR1 LNHDA and CDR2 SQIVND (reference sequence). The CDR3 spells CASSPGLAGQETQYF. The covered CDR3 bases are TGTGCCAGTAGTCCAGGACTAGCGGGTCAAGAGACG.

Turning to this clone: The read ends 3 residues before the CDR3 terminus; that terminus is restored from the germline J gene. The gene calls are TRBV6-1 and TRBJ2-7; 9 bases match TRBD2. V lost 2 bases and J lost 6; bases outside the gene matches: 11. Germline CDR1 reads MNHNS; CDR2 reads SASEGT. CDR3 length equals 16 residues. The CDR3 reads CASSEWVGLAGSEQYF. CDR3 DNA, as far as it was read: TGTGCCAGCAGTGAATGGGTGGGGCTAGCGGGAAGCGAG.

As for this clone: The read terminates 3 residues ahead of where the CDR3 ends, so the germline J gene completes it. The chain uses TRBV12-3 or TRBV12-4 and TRBJ2-3; TRBD2 agrees at 9 bases. The CDR3 length is 15 residues. Trimming took 3 bases from V and 5 from J; bases not matched to a gene: 6. CDR3 residues: CASSFWAGGLDTQYF. The part of the CDR3 DNA that was read is TGTGCCAGCAGTTTCTGGGCGGGGGGGCTAGATACG.

Concerning this clone itself: The CDR3 extends 3 residues past the end of the read, so its final part is completed from the germline J gene. The chain is built from TRBV6-2 or TRBV6-3 and TRBJ2-1; 10 bases align to TRBD1. V gave up 9 bases and J gave up 5 bases; unmatched junction bases: 4. CDR3 length equals 13 residues. Looked up from germline, CDR1 is MNHEY and CDR2 is SVGEGT. The CDR3 loop reads CASTDRGDNEQFF. Partial CDR3 DNA: TGTGCCAGTACGGACAGGGGGGACAATGAG.

As concerns this clone: The read falls 3 residues short of the CDR3 end, and the missing part is taken from the germline J gene. The chain carries TRBV7-9 and TRBJ2-1, with 8 bases aligning to TRBD2. In germline, CDR1 is SEHNR, CDR2 FQNEAQ (reference sequence). The CDR3 spans 15 residues. J lost 6 bases, V lost 5 bases, and 9 bases had no gene match. The sequenced CDR3 bases are TGTGCCAGCAGCGTAGGGACTAGAGGAGGCAATGAG. Translated: CASSVGTRGGNE. The entire CDR3 protein reads CASSVGTRGGNEQFF.

A note on this clone: The read ends 3 residues shy of where the CDR3 ends; the end is completed using the germline J gene. The chain carries TRBV7-6 and TRBJ1-6; D possibly corresponds to TRBD1 (6 bases). This CDR3 is 18 amino acids long. Germline V CDR1 and CDR2: SGHVS, FNYEAQ. V was shortened by 5 bases and J by 7 bases, with 24 bases between the two germline ends. CDR3 loop: CASSQTPTGYDFNSPLHF. CDR3 DNA (partial): TGTGCCAGCAGCCAAACCCCGACAGGCTACGACTTCAATTCACCC.

In the case of this clone: The read stops 3 residues short of the end of the CDR3; the missing end is completed from the germline J gene. V and J are TRBV30 and TRBJ2-2; 9 bases line up with TRBD2. The germline V gene encodes CDR1 GTSNPN and CDR2 SVGIG (reference sequence). The junction had 9 bases not matched to a gene; V was cut back by 8 bases and J by 5 bases. The CDR3 extends over 14 amino acids. The sequenced CDR3 bases are TGTGCCACCACCGGGACTAGCAGGACCGGGGAG. It codes for CATTGTSRTGE. The full CDR3 is CATTGTSRTGELFF.

As to this clone: The read stops 3 residues short of the end of the CDR3; the missing end is completed from the germline J gene. The chain has TRBV5-1 and TRBJ2-2; D might be TRBD2 (6 bases). Per the germline V gene, CDR1 is SGHRS and CDR2 is YFSETQ. The CDR3 contains 14 residues. The ends were cut back, 9 bases at V and 0 bases at J, with 12 bases in the middle. CDR3 in amino acids: CATTAGTNTGELFF. CDR3 bases read: TGCGCCACCACGGCGGGAACGAACACCGGGGAG. Drawing the rest from reference TRBV5-1 and TRBJ2-2, the complete variable domain is KAGVTQTPRYLIKTRGQQVTLSCSPISGHRSVSWYQQTPGQGLQFLFEYFSETQRNKGNFPGRFSGRQFSNSRSEMNVSTLELGDSALYLCATTAGTNTGELFFGEGSRLTVL.

As regards this clone: The read falls 3 residues short of the CDR3 end, and the missing part is taken from the germline J gene. The rearrangement joins TRBV7-2 to TRBJ2-3; TRBD2 matches 11 bases. The CDR3 contains 14 residues. CDR1 SGHTA and CDR2 FQGNSA come from the germline V gene. V lost 6 bases and J lost 6; bases outside the gene matches: 5. CDR3 DNA, as far as it was read: TGTGCCAGCAGGAATAGCGGGGGGGCGGATACG. Amino acid sequence: CASRNSGGADT. The CDR3 reads in full as CASRNSGGADTQYF.

A word on this clone: The sequenced fragment ends 3 residues before the CDR3 boundary, so the rest is inferred from the germline J gene. The V call is TRBV19, the J call TRBJ1-3; D gene unclear. Trimming took 7 bases from V and 2 from J, leaving 6 bases between them. This CDR3 contains 12 residues. Looked up from germline, CDR1 is LNHDA and CDR2 is SQIVND (reference sequence). The CDR3 region is CASISTGNTIYF. The CDR3 bases that were read are TGTGCCAGTATAAGCACTGGAAACACC.

Comment on this clone: The sequenced fragment ends 3 residues before the CDR3 boundary, so the rest is inferred from the germline J gene. The chain links TRBV18 to TRBJ1-2, with TRBD1 as a possible D gene (5 bases). Trimming removed 3 bases at V and 4 bases at J, with 9 bases between. The CDR3 covers 13 residues. Germline CDR1 KGHSH, CDR2 LQKENI. The sequenced CDR3 bases are TGTGCCAGCTCACCTGCAGGGCCCTATGGC. Translated: CASSPAGPYG. The entire CDR3 reads CASSPAGPYGYTF.

As regards this clone: The observed sequence ends 3 residues before the CDR3 terminus, with the missing tail filled in from the germline J gene. The chain is built from TRBV5-1 and TRBJ2-3; 8 bases align to TRBD1. The V gene's germline CDR1 is SGHRS and CDR2 YFSETQ. The CDR3 spans 14 residues. CDR3 residues: CASSPSGGRETQYF. The covered CDR3 bases are TGCGCCAGCAGCCCTTCAGGGGGCCGTGAGACG.

In regard to this clone: The read falls 3 residues short of the CDR3 end, and the missing part is taken from the germline J gene. This chain uses TRBV10-3 with TRBJ2-7, with 8 bases identical to TRBD1. With V trimmed by 4 bases and J by 2 bases, 7 bases remained unmatched. Per the germline V gene, CDR1 is ENHRY and CDR2 is SYGVKD. This CDR3 spans 15 amino acids. CDR3 sequence reads: CAISVSTGGPYEQYF. CDR3 DNA (partial): TGTGCCATCAGTGTCTCAACAGGGGGACCCTACGAG.

With regard to this clone: Read data end 3 residues before the CDR3 end; the end is taken from the germline J gene. This chain connects TRBV30 to TRBJ2-1, with TRBD1 as a possible D gene (5 bases). The CDR3 runs to 12 residues. Germline V CDR1 and CDR2: GTSNPN, SVGIG (reference sequence). The germline V and J ends were trimmed by 0 bases and 9 bases, with 9 bases remaining between them. The CDR3 is CAWSVHRGEQFF. CDR3 bases read: TGTGCCTGGAGTGTACATAGGGGTGAG.

Note on this clone: The read gets to within 3 residues of the CDR3 end, and the germline J gene fills in the rest. This chain uses TRBV30 with TRBJ1-1; unclear D gene. This CDR3 has 13 residues. The V and J ends lost 2 bases and 4 bases respectively, with 11 bases between them. CDR1 is GTSNPN, CDR2 SVGIG, per germline (reference sequence). The DNA read from the CDR3 is TGTGCCTGGAGTAGCCGTTTCGTCACTGAA. Translated, it gives CAWSSRFVTE. The full CDR3 is CAWSSRFVTEAFF. The whole variable domain, remainder taken from reference TRBV30 and TRBJ1-1, is SQTIHQWPATLVQPVGSPLSLECTVEGTSNPNLYWYRQAAGRGLQLLFYSVGIGQISSEVPQNLSASRPQDRQFILSSKKLLLSDSGFYLCAWSSRFVTEAFFGQGTRLTVV.

About this clone itself: The read is 3 residues too short to cover the CDR3 end, so that end is filled in from the germline J gene. The chain combines TRBV2 with TRBJ1-5; D gene ambiguous. The ends were cut back, 3 bases at V and 5 bases at J, with 5 bases in the middle. Germline assignment: CDR1 SNHLY and CDR2 FYNNEI. The CDR3 spans 12 residues. The CDR3 is CASSDNDQPQHF. The part of the CDR3 DNA that was read is TGTGCCAGCAGTGACAATGATCAGCCC.

As regards this clone: Read sequence stops 3 residues before the CDR3 end, and the germline J gene provides the missing end. The chain is built from TRBV18 and TRBJ2-5; D gene ambiguous. The CDR3 extends over 11 amino acids. The germline gives CDR1 KGHSH, CDR2 LQKENI. Trimming removed 4 bases at V and 5 bases at J, with 5 bases between. The CDR3 sequence: CASSQRETQYF. Incomplete CDR3 DNA: TGTGCCAGCTCACAGAGGGAGACC.